This TCR beta chain was captured in a study of T-cell memory formation after mild COVID-19. CDR3 length equals 15 residues. Germline loops: CDR1 SGHAT, CDR2 FQNNGV. Trimming shortened V by 3 bases and J by 3 bases, and 15 bases separated the two germline ends. This clonotype has at least ten counts. Its antigen remains unknown. Overall study findings and caveats: Contracting clones, day 15 to 85, had balanced CD4/CD8, and later expanders favored CD4+.

One entry per CDR3 protein results from TCRdb running MiXCR on the 5' RACE reads. The table has approximately 290,000 distinct CDR3 sequences, 7.5% to 9.5% seen once; the top ten hold around a fifth. This clonotype originated in a man aged 18 to 29 who had mild COVID-19 (a few samples of this study predate the infection). Cell type and time point are not known. The sequenced material came from PBMCs or a T cell subset sorted from them (not recorded which). V usage is TRBV11-2 and J usage is TRBJ2-7, with TRBD2 as a possible D gene (5 bases). This CDR3 reads CASSLSGAFLYEQYF. CDR3 DNA sequence: TGTGCCAGCAGCTTGAGCGGAGCTTTCCTCTACGAGCAGTACTTC. Based on the CDR3 plus reference TRBV11-2 and TRBJ2-7, the full variable domain is EAGVAQSPRYKIIEKRQSVAFWCNPISGHATLYWYQQILGQGPKLLIQFQNNGVVDDSQLPKDRFSAERLKGVDSTLKIQPAKLEDSAVYLCASSLSGAFLYEQYFGPGTRLTVT.